What follows are 18 T cell receptor beta chains derived from one specimen sequenced in a study of T cells in tumors after PD-1 blockade (dated by TCRdb to between 2019 and 2020). This specimen's time point label, interpreted: before anti-PD-1 therapy. Libraries were prepared through the immunoSEQ multiplex PCR assay. The table was pulled from immuneACCESS by TCRdb, which kept in-frame rearrangements only. Such tables lose some clones; where checked, under half of the loss comes from unresolved V genes, and the rest has no known cause. This sample comprises 20,000 to 25,000 clones, roughly 78% of them detected only once. The top ten clonotypes cover 26% of the sample. The sequences come from PBMCs, collected before anti-PD-1 treatment. The receptor source for this set is a human donor with basal cell carcinoma.

The CDR3 sequence is CSASQPPEQYF. The DNA of the CDR3 is TGCAGTGCTAGTCAGCCTCCCGAGCAGTACTTC. The V gene is TRBV20-1, the J gene TRBJ2-7; D unresolved. Germline V gives CDR1 DFQATT, CDR2 SNEGSKA (reference sequence). Trimming removed 3 bases from V and 6 bases from J, with 9 bases in between. The CDR3 loop spans 11 amino acids.

V and J are TRBV5-1 and TRBJ2-7; 11 nucleotides align to TRBD1. Looked up from germline, CDR1 is SGHRS and CDR2 is YFSETQ. The junction had 5 bases not matched to a gene; V was cut back by 3 bases and J by 3 bases. CDR3 size: 15 residues. DNA of the CDR3: TGCGCCAGCAGCTGGAGGACAGGGGGCTTCTACGAGCAGTACTTC. This gives the protein CASSWRTGGFYEQYF.

V and J are TRBV28 and TRBJ2-7; D is undetermined. This CDR3 region has 12 residues. Germline loops: CDR1 MDHEN, CDR2 SYDVKM. V was pared by 10 bases and J by 9 bases, with 19 bases between. The chain's CDR3 is CATTEASYTQYF. The CDR3 bases are TGTGCCACCACCGAGGCGTCCTACACGCAGTACTTC.

The genes are TRBV3-1 (or the pseudogene TRBV3-2) and TRBJ2-3; tentatively, D is TRBD1 or TRBD2 (5 bases each). Looked up from germline, CDR1 is LGHDT and CDR2 is YNNKEL (reference sequence). This CDR3 is built from 15 residues. V lost 0 bases, J lost 0 bases, and 7 bases lay in between. CDR3 DNA: TGTGCCAGCAGCCAAGAGGGACGAAGCACAGATACGCAGTATTTT. It encodes CASSQEGRSTDTQYF.

The rearrangement links TRBV5-1 to TRBJ2-4; 7 bases map to TRBD1. Germline lookup yields CDR1 SGHRS and CDR2 YFSETQ. With V trimmed by 4 bases and J by 7 bases, 5 bases remained unmatched. CDR3 length: 13 residues. The CDR3 region has the DNA TGCGCCAGCAGCGGGACAGTTGGGAACATTCAGTACTTC. Protein: CASSGTVGNIQYF.

This clone has just one count. This rearrangement joins TRBV6-4 to TRBJ1-2, with 8 bases that match TRBD1. Germline trimming cut 2 bases from V and 8 bases from J; bases unmatched to any gene: 7. Germline assignment: CDR1 MRHNA and CDR2 SNTAGT. There are 14 residues in the CDR3. The DNA for the CDR3 is TGTGCCAGCAGTGACACCGGACAGGGTAGGGGCTACACCTTC. This gives the protein CASSDTGQGRGYTF.

The rearrangement joins TRBV12-3 or TRBV12-4 to TRBJ2-5; D may correspond to TRBD1 or TRBD2 (5 bases each). V was cut by 3 bases and J by 6 bases, with 11 bases left in between. This CDR3 is built from 13 residues. CDR3 sequence (DNA): TGTGCCAGCAGTTTGAGGGGAGTACAGACCCAGTACTTC. It encodes CASSLRGVQTQYF.

The rearrangement uses TRBV5-1 and TRBJ1-3; the match to TRBD1 covers 9 bases. Trimming removed 0 bases from V and 8 bases from J; junction bases left unmatched: 6. Germline loops: CDR1 SGHRS, CDR2 YFSETQ. The CDR3 sequence is 15 residues long. The chain's CDR3 is CASSLATGGRDTIYF. The CDR3 coding sequence is TGCGCCAGCAGCTTGGCCACAGGGGGCAGGGACACCATATATTTT.

V is TRBV27 and J is TRBJ2-2; 11 bases align to TRBD2. The J segment lost 4 bases and the V segment lost 3 bases, leaving 10 bases of the junction unmatched. The germline V gene encodes CDR1 MNHEY and CDR2 SMNVEV (reference sequence). The CDR3 has 18 residues. The CDR3 nucleotides read TGTGCCAGCAGTTTCTTTAGCGGGGGGGCTAGCGGCACCGGGGAGCTGTTTTTT. The encoded protein is CASSFFSGGASGTGELFF.

The chain joins TRBV28 to TRBJ1-6; D perhaps matches TRBD1 (5 bases). V was shortened by 6 bases and J by 9 bases, with 12 bases between the two germline ends. Germline V gene lookup returns CDR1 MDHEN and CDR2 SYDVKM. The length of the CDR3 is 13 residues. CDR3 nucleotide sequence: TGTGCCAGCAGGTGGGACGGGCCTTCACCCCTCCACTTT. Translating it yields CASRWDGPSPLHF. Based on the CDR3 plus reference TRBV28 and TRBJ1-6, the full variable domain is DVKVTQSSRYLVKRTGEKVFLECVQDMDHENMFWYRQDPGLGLRLIYFSYDVKMKEKGDIPEGYSVSREKKERFSLILESASTNQTSMYLCASRWDGPSPLHFGNGTRLTVT.

The CDR3 sequence is CASSEAVGGQGGEEQYF. Here the CDR3 DNA reads TGTGCCAGCAGTGAAGCGGTGGGGGGACAGGGCGGGGAAGAGCAGTACTTC. This chain uses TRBV6-1 with TRBJ2-7; the match to TRBD1 covers 9 bases. V lost 0 bases to trimming and J lost 7 bases; unmatched junction nucleotides: 13. Germline V gene data show CDR1 as MNHNS and CDR2 as SASEGT. The CDR3 is 17 amino acids.

This chain connects TRBV6-5 to TRBJ2-5, with 8 bases identical to TRBD1. The trim removed 5 bases at V and 4 bases at J, leaving 3 bases unmatched. The CDR3 has 13 amino acids. The germline V gene encodes CDR1 MNHEY and CDR2 SVGAGI. The CDR3 here is CASSQTGGETQYF. The CDR3 DNA reads TGTGCCAGCAGTCAAACAGGGGGAGAGACCCAGTACTTC.

The rearrangement joins TRBV2 to TRBJ1-2; 8 positions agree with TRBD1. The V gene's germline CDR1 is SNHLY and CDR2 FYNNEI. V was clipped by 8 bases and J by 3 bases; unmatched bases: 17. CDR3 length: 17 residues. The CDR3: CASLPETGASRYYGYTF. The CDR3 region has the DNA TGTGCCAGCCTCCCCGAGACAGGGGCCAGCAGGTACTATGGCTACACCTTC.

This chain connects TRBV21-1 to TRBJ2-2; TRBD2 is taken as the D call from the table, unchecked against the DNA. TRBV21-1 is a pseudogene. The CDR3 is 17 residues long. The CDR3 coding sequence is TGTGCCAGCAGCAAGAGCGGATCCGCGGCCAATACCGGGGAGCTGTTTTTT. This translates into CASSKSGSAANTGELFF.

The chain is built from TRBV18 and TRBJ2-3; 9 nucleotides agree with TRBD1. Germline V lookup: CDR1 KGHSH, CDR2 LQKENI. The junction had 8 bases not matched to a gene; V was cut back by 8 bases and J by 5 bases. The CDR3 loop spans 14 amino acids. This CDR3 reads CASRGQGQGDTQYF. The CDR3 DNA sequence: TGTGCCAGCCGCGGACAGGGGCAGGGAGATACGCAGTATTTT.

J is TRBJ2-7 and V is TRBV28, with 7 positions matching TRBD1. Unmatched junction bases numbered 13, after V lost 7 bases and J lost 4 bases. The CDR3 has 15 residues. Germline CDR1 MDHEN, CDR2 SYDVKM. The CDR3 DNA follows: TGTGCCAGCACTACCCGGACAGGTGGGGTTTACGAGCAGTACTTC. Translating it yields CASTTRTGGVYEQYF.

V gene TRBV5-6 combines with J gene TRBJ1-6; tentative D call: TRBD1 (6 bases). This CDR3 has 17 residues. Trimming stripped 0 bases from V and 1 base from J, with 11 bases between. CDR1 is SGHDT, CDR2 YYEEEE, per germline. DNA of the CDR3: TGTGCCAGCAGCTTGGTGTTAGGGGGTTCCTATAATTCACCCCTCCACTTT. It yields the protein CASSLVLGGSYNSPLHF.

The V call is TRBV6-5, the J call TRBJ2-7; possibly TRBD1 or TRBD2 for D (5 bases each). Germline V gives CDR1 MNHEY, CDR2 SVGAGI. V lost 3 bases to trimming and J lost 3 bases, with 12 bases between them. CDR3 length equals 14 residues. In DNA form, the CDR3 reads TGTGCCAGCAGTTATGGGACGGAATACTACGAGCAGTACTTC. Translating gives CASSYGTEYYEQYF.